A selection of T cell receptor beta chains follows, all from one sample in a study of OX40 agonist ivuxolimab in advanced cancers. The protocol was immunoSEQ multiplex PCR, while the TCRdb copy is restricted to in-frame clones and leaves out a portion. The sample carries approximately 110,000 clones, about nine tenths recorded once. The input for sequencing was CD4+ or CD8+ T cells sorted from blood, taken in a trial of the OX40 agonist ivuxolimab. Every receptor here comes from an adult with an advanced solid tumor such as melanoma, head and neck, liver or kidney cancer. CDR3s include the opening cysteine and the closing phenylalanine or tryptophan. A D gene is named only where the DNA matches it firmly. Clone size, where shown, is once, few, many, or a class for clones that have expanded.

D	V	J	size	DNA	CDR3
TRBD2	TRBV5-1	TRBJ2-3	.	TGCGCCAGCAGCATTACTAGCGGGACCGCAGATACGCAGTATTTT	CASSITSGTADTQYF
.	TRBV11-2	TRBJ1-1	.	TGTGCCAGCAGCTTAGTGGGATCGGGGTACACTGAAGCTTTCTTT	CASSLVGSGYTEAFF
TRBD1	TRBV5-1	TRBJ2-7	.	TGCGCCAGCAGCCCGGGACAGGAGGGCTTCGAGCAGTACTTC	CASSPGQEGFEQYF
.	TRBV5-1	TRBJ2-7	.	TGCGCCAGCAGCTTGGGGGGATACGAGCAGTACTTC	CASSLGGYEQYF
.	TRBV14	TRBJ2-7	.	TGTGCCAGCAGCCAAGATCGGGCAGGGTTCTACGAGCAGTACTTC	CASSQDRAGFYEQYF
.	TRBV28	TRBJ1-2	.	TGTGCCAGCACCCTGGGGACCGACTCTCATGGCTACACCTTC	CASTLGTDSHGYTF
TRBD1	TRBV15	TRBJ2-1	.	TGTGCCACCAGTTCAGGGGGCGGAGGCTCCTACAATGAGCAGTTCTTC	CATSSGGGGSYNEQFF
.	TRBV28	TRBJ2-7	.	TGTGCCAGCGTTGGGGCACTAGGAGTATACGAGCAGTACTTC	CASVGALGVYEQYF
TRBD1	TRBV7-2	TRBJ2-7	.	TGTGCCAGCAGCTCCGACAGGGCCCCCTACGAGCAGTACTTC	CASSSDRAPYEQYF
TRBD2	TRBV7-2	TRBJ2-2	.	TGTGCCAGCAGCCCCGGACTAGTCGGGGAGCTGTTTTTT	CASSPGLVGELFF
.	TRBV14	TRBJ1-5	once	TGTGCCAGCAGCCAGGACCTTAATCAGCCCCAGCATTTT	CASSQDLNQPQHF
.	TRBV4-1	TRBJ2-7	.	TGCGCCAGCAGCCAAGTGGGGTTGAACGAGCAGTACTTC	CASSQVGLNEQYF
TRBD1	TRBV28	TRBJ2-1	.	TGTGCCAGCAGGGCAGGGGGCCCCTACAATGAGCAGTTCTTC	CASRAGGPYNEQFF
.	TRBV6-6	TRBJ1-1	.	TGTGCCAGCAGTTACGGTCTCGGACACATGAACACTGAAGCTTTCTTT	CASSYGLGHMNTEAFF
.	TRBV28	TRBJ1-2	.	TGTGCCAGCAGGGGGGGGCAGGGAAACTATGGCTACACCTTC	CASRGGQGNYGYTF
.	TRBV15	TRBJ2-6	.	TGTGCCACCAGCAGGGGGCCCACAGGGTCCGGGGCCAACGTCCTGACTTTC	CATSRGPTGSGANVLTF
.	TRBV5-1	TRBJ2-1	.	TGCGCCAGCAGCCCTCCGGGGTTCAATGAGCAGTTCTTC	CASSPPGFNEQFF
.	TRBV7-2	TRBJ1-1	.	TGTGCCAGCAGCTTAGGTAGGAGGCAGGCTAGTGGCACTGAAGCTTTCTTT	CASSLGRRQASGTEAFF
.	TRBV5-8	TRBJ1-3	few	TGTGCCAGCAGCTTGAAGGGTGGACAGTGGCGGAACACCATATATTTT	CASSLKGGQWRNTIYF
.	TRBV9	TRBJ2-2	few	TGTGCCAGCAGCCCCCGCCGCGGCACTGCGAACACCGGGGAGCTGTTTTTT	CASSPRRGTANTGELFF
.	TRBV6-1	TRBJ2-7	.	TGTGCCAGCAGTGAAGACAGGGAAGAGCAGTACTTC	CASSEDREEQYF
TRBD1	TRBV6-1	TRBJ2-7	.	TGTGCCAGCCGCCGGGACAGGGATGGTGAGCAGTACTTC	CASRRDRDGEQYF